This section outlines one T cell receptor beta chain sequence together with its context. This specimen belongs to a study of blood T cell repertoires in COVID-19. Original analysis: Estimation of nucleated cell counts was performed using reference gene primer amplification. The assay was immunoSEQ multiplex PCR, and TCRdb's table has in-frame clones only and misses some. Clonal size and the V and J genes are those of that table, whereas D and trimming came from the DNA. The sample consists of over 30,000 clones, around nine tenths of them appearing once. The source material was peripheral blood. The source of this sequence is a woman of 80 years or more with active or convalescent COVID-19.

The DNA for the CDR3 is TGTGCCAGCTCACCAGAATTGCCGGGGATGAACACTGAAGCTTTCTTT. It is translated as CASSPELPGMNTEAFF. The J gene is TRBJ1-1, the V gene TRBV18; D gene ambiguous. V lost 2 bases and J lost 0, with 13 bases in between. The CDR3 covers 16 residues. In germline, CDR1 is KGHSH, CDR2 LQKENI.